This passage covers 17 T cell receptor beta chains from one sample sequenced in a study of patients and donors after allogeneic stem cell transplantation. TCRdb recomputed calls from the RT-PCR reads with MiXCR, one row per CDR3 protein. The sample has roughly 190,000 distinct CDR3 sequences, around two fifths seen once. Source material: blood, either unsorted or a sorted T cell fraction (not recorded which). Receptors were obtained from a human donor who was either an allogeneic HSCT recipient or a stem cell or donor lymphocyte infusion donor (not recorded which). It is not recorded whose cells these are; they may come from a transplant donor.

This clonotype was recorded many times. The V and J genes are TRBV12-3 or TRBV12-4 and TRBJ1-5; TRBD1 might be the D (5 bases). This CDR3 spans 17 amino acids. V shed 6 bases and J shed 3 bases, with 21 bases lying between them. CDR3 protein: CASSFDLSGGNNQPQHF. The CDR3 nucleotides read TGTGCCAGCAGCTTTGATCTTTCCGGGGGAAACAATCAGCCCCAGCATTTT.

This clonotype was found a few times. This chain uses TRBV4-3 with TRBJ2-5, with a possible D match to TRBD2 (5 bases). The CDR3 runs 16 residues. Germline loops: CDR1 LGHNA, CDR2 YSLEER. V was shortened by 0 bases and J by 2 bases, with 13 bases between the two germline ends. The CDR3 nucleotides read TGCGCCAGCAGCCAAGATAGTCCTAGCCCTCAAGAGACCCAGTACTTC. It specifies CASSQDSPSPQETQYF.

This clonotype was seen only a few times. This chain joins TRBV12-3 or TRBV12-4 and TRBJ1-2, with TRBD1 matching over 7 bases. V lost 7 bases, J lost 0 bases, and 14 bases stayed unmatched. The CDR3 contains 17 residues. This chain's CDR3 is CASTHGTVMGANYGYTF. CDR3 nucleotide sequence: TGTGCCAGCACCCATGGGACAGTCATGGGAGCTAACTATGGCTACACCTTC.

CDR3 amino acids: CASSFPSSGSDTQYF. CDR3 nucleotides: TGTGCCAGCAGTTTCCCTTCTAGCGGGAGTGATACGCAGTATTTT. The rearrangement links TRBV12-3 or TRBV12-4 to TRBJ2-3; 10 nucleotides line up with TRBD2. Trimming took 3 bases from V and 6 from J; bases not matched to a gene: 6. There are 15 residues in the CDR3.

The V gene is TRBV28, the J gene TRBJ2-6, with 7 bases fitting TRBD1. The junction had 4 bases not matched to a gene; V was cut back by 4 bases and J by 1 base. CDR1 and CDR2 from the germline V gene are MDHEN and SYDVKM. The CDR3 covers 16 residues. CDR3 DNA sequence: TGTGCCAGCAGTTCTCCGGGACAGTCTGGGGCCAACGTCCTGACTTTC. It is translated as CASSSPGQSGANVLTF.

The chain carries TRBV5-1 and TRBJ2-1, with 7 nucleotides matching TRBD2. CDR3 length equals 17 residues. The germline V gene has CDR1 SGHRS and CDR2 YFSETQ. V shed 4 bases and J 2 bases; nucleotides not matched to a gene: 12. CDR3 DNA sequence: TGCGCCAGCAGCGTGGGCCAACTAGCGCAAACCTACAATGAGCAGTTCTTC. It translates to CASSVGQLAQTYNEQFF.

This clonotype was seen ten or more times. V and J are TRBV12-3 or TRBV12-4 and TRBJ1-4; possibly TRBD1 for D (5 bases). The CDR3 loop spans 14 amino acids. V was cut by 0 bases and J by 8 bases, with 10 bases left in between. The CDR3 reads CASSLAGVEEKLFF. In DNA, the CDR3 is TGTGCCAGCAGTTTAGCGGGGGTCGAGGAAAAACTGTTTTTT.

The genes are TRBV14 and TRBJ2-5; 9 nucleotides line up with TRBD2. The CDR3 sequence is 16 residues long. The germline CDR1 and CDR2 sequences are SGHDN and FVKESK. V shed 3 bases and J 1 base; nucleotides not matched to a gene: 6. The CDR3 DNA follows: TGTGCCAGCAGCCAGCAGACTAGCGGAATCCAAGAGACCCAGTACTTC. This codes for CASSQQTSGIQETQYF.

The CDR3 is CSAAPAGGTGELFF. CDR3 DNA: TGCAGCGCTGCCCCAGCGGGAGGTACCGGGGAGCTGTTTTTT. The rearrangement links TRBV29-1 to TRBJ2-2; 9 bases line up with TRBD2. Germline values: CDR1 SQVTM, CDR2 ANQGSEA. The junction had 8 bases not matched to a gene; V was cut back by 7 bases and J by 5 bases. This CDR3 has 14 residues.

The J gene is TRBJ2-3, the V gene TRBV9; 9 bases are shared with TRBD1. Germline lookup yields CDR1 SGDLS and CDR2 YYNGEE. With 4 bases clipped from V and 3 bases from J, the junction kept 9 bases outside the gene matches. The CDR3 is made up of 16 amino acids. The CDR3 sequence: CASSPRGDRVTDTQYF. CDR3 nucleotides: TGTGCCAGCAGCCCCCGTGGGGACAGGGTGACAGATACGCAGTATTTT.

CDR3 sequence reads: CASRGVYEQYF. The CDR3, as DNA: TGTGCCAGCAGAGGCGTCTACGAGCAGTACTTC. J is TRBJ2-7 and V is TRBV27, with D unclear. The V end was cut by 6 bases, the J end by 3 bases, with 6 bases between. The length of the CDR3 is 11 residues. Germline values: CDR1 MNHEY, CDR2 SMNVEV (reference sequence).

In nucleotides, the CDR3 is TGTGCCAGCAGCCGTCGGCAGGGAAATGGCTACACCTTC. The encoded protein is CASSRRQGNGYTF. This rearrangement joins TRBV7-2 to TRBJ1-2, with D tentatively TRBD1 (5 bases). The CDR3 runs to 13 residues. Trimming removed 5 bases at V and 6 bases at J, with 13 bases between. CDR1 and CDR2 from the germline V gene are SGHTA and FQGNSA.

V gene TRBV6-6 combines with J gene TRBJ1-4; D is unclear. The CDR3 loop spans 12 amino acids. Germline V gene sequence: CDR1 MNHNY, CDR2 SVGAGI (reference sequence). V was cut by 6 bases and J by 7 bases, with 9 bases left in between. The CDR3 DNA reads as TGTGCCAGCAGCCGCCCACCTGAAAAACTGTTTTTT. Protein sequence: CASSRPPEKLFF.

V gene TRBV2 combines with J gene TRBJ2-3; D is ambiguous. Germline CDR1 reads SNHLY; CDR2 reads FYNNEI. CDR3 length: 11 residues. V was shortened by 4 bases and J by 7 bases, with 6 bases between the two germline ends. The CDR3 region has the DNA TGTGCCAGCAGTGTGGGTTATACGCAGTATTTT. Amino acids: CASSVGYTQYF.

This clonotype came up a few times. The genes are TRBV30 and TRBJ1-3; D is undetermined. The V end was cut by 4 bases, the J end by 4 bases, with 8 bases between. CDR1 GTSNPN and CDR2 SVGIG come from the germline V gene (reference sequence). The CDR3 loop spans 12 amino acids. The CDR3 coding sequence is TGTGCCTGGACCGTACGAGGAAACACCATATATTTT. Its protein product is CAWTVRGNTIYF.

V usage is TRBV27 and J usage is TRBJ1-5; no reliable D call. The germline V and J ends were trimmed by 6 bases and 4 bases, with 13 bases remaining between them. Germline-derived CDR1 and CDR2 are MNHEY and SMNVEV (reference sequence). This CDR3 region has 14 residues. CDR3 region: CASSQTMGNQPQHF. The CDR3 DNA sequence: TGTGCCAGCAGCCAGACAATGGGAAATCAGCCCCAGCATTTT.

Only a few counts were recorded for this clonotype. The chain has TRBV5-6 and TRBJ2-3; D not certain. This CDR3 comprises 14 residues. Trimming took 4 bases from V and 5 from J, leaving 14 bases between them. Germline values: CDR1 SGHDT, CDR2 YYEEEE. The CDR3 nucleotides read TGTGCCAGCAGCCTAACGGTGGTTGGAGATACGCAGTATTTT. As protein: CASSLTVVGDTQYF.